The clone carrying this T cell receptor (beta chain) was seen only a few times. Its target is not known. This specimen belongs to a study of identical twins. Unique molecular identifiers were present on the cDNA, which also gained a universal primer site by template switching. TCRdb recomputed calls from the 5' RACE reads with MiXCR, one row per CDR3 protein. The table records 300,000 to 400,000 distinct CDR3 sequences, approximately 9.1% of them present only once. Between the trimmed V and J ends, which lost 5 bases and 10 bases, there was a span of 17 bases. There are 13 residues in the CDR3. Study-level findings and limits: The more abundant beta clonotypes in cord blood had fewer insertions, and memory repertoires did not show this.

Only healthy Caucasians were enrolled as donors. The TCR comes from a woman in her 50s in good health. Material for sequencing was naive T cells sorted from blood. The rearrangement joins TRBV12-3 or TRBV12-4 to TRBJ2-5, with D maybe TRBD1 (5 bases). CDR3: CASSPGPTSGQYF. CDR3 DNA sequence: TGTGCCAGCAGTCCAGGGCCCACCTCGGGCCAGTACTTC.